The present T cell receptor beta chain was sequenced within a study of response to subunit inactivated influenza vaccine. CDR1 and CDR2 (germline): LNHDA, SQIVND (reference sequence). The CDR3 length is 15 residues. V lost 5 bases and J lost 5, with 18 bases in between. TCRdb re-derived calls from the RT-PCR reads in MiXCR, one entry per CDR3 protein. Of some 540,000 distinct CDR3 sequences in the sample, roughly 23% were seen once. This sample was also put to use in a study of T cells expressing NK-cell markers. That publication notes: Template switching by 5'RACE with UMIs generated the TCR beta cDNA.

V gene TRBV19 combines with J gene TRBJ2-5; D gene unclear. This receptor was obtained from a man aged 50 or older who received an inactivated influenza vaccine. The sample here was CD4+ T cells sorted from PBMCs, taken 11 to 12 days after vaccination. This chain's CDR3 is CASSAHSSRRETQYF. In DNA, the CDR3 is TGTGCCAGTAGTGCCCACAGTTCCCGTCGGGAGACCCAGTACTTC.